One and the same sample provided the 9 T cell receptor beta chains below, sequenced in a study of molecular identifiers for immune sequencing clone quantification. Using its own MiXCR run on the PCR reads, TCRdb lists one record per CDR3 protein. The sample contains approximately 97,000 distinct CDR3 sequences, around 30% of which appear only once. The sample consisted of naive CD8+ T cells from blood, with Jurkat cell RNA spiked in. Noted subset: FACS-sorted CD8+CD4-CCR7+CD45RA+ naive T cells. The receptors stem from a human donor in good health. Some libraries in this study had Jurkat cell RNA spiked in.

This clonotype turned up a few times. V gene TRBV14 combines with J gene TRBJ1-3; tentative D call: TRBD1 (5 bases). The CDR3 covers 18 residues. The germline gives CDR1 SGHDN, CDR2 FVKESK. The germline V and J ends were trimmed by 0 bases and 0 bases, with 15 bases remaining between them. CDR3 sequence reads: CASSQDPGGLSSGNTIYF. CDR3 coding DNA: TGTGCCAGCAGCCAAGATCCCGGGGGACTTTCCTCTGGAAACACCATATATTTT.

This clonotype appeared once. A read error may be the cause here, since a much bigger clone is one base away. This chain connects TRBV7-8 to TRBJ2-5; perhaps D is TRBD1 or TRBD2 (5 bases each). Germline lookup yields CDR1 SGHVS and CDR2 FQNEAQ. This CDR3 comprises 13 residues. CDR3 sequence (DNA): TGTGCCAGCAGCTTAGGGGGGTTCGAGACCCGGTACTTC. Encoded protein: CASSLGGFETRYF.

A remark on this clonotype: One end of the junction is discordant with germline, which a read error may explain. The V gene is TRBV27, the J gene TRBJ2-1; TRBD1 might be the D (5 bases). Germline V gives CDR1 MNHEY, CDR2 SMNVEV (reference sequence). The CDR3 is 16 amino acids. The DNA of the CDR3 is TGTGCCAGCAGCAGATACTCCAGGGTCTCCTACTATGAGCAGATCTTC. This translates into CASSRYSRVSYYEQIF.

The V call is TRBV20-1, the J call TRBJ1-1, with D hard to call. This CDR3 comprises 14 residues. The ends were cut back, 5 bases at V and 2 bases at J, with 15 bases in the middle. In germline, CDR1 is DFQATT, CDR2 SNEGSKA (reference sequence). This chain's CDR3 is CSAPRPTPNTEAFF. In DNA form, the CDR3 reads TGCAGTGCTCCAAGACCGACTCCCAACACTGAAGCTTTCTTT.

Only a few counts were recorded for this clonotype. CDR3 bases: TGCGCCAGCAGCCAGATAACAGGGGGCGGCACTGAAGCTTTCTTT. Translated, it gives CASSQITGGGTEAFF. This chain joins TRBV4-3 and TRBJ1-1; 9 positions agree with TRBD1. The CDR3 covers 15 residues. The V gene's germline CDR1 is LGHNA and CDR2 YSLEER. V trimming: 3 bases; J trimming: 4 bases; junction bases outside the gene matches: 6.

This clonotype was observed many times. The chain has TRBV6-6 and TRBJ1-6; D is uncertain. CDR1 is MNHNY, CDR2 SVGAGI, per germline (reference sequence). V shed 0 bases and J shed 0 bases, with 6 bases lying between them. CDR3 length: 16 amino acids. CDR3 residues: CASSYSGLSYNSPLHF. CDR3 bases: TGTGCCAGCAGTTACTCAGGGCTCTCCTATAATTCACCCCTCCACTTT.

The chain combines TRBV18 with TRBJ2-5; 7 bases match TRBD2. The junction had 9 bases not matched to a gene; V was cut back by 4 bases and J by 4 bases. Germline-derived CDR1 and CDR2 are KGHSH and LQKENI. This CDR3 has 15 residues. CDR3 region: CASSQERDDGETQYF. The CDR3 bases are TGTGCCAGCTCACAGGAGCGGGATGACGGAGAGACCCAGTACTTC.

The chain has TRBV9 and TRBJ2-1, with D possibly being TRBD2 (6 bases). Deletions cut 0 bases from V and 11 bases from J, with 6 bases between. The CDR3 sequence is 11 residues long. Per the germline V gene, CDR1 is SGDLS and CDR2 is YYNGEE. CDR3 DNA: TGTGCCAGCAGCGTAGGCGGGAAGCAGTTCTTC. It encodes CASSVGGKQFF.

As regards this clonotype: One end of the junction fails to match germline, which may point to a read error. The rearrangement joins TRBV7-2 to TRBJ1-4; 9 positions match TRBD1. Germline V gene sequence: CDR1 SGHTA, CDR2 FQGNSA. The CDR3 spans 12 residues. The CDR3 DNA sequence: TGTGCCAGCAGCGTTGGACAGGGGCCCCTTTTCTTT. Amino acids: CASSVGQGPLFF. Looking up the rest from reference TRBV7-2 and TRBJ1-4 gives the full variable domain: GAGVSQSPSNKVTEKGKDVELRCDPISGHTALYWYRQSLGQGLEFLIYFQGNSAPDKSGLPSDRFSAERTGGSVSTLTIQRTQQEDSAVYLCASSVGQGPLFFGSGTQLSVL.